This TCR beta chain was sequenced in a study of cytomegalovirus exposure and HLA in healthy donors. Broader study findings: According to the study, 160 or so TCR beta chains were cytomegalovirus-associated. The tendency of first-cohort TCR clusters to co-occur in the roughly 130 validation repertoires was the finding of a later analysis. The majority of TCR sequences were rare, yet some public TCRs appeared in many donors.

Clones were read by immunoSEQ multiplex PCR, and TCRdb kept only the in-frame ones, dropping some. This sample carries fewer than 150,000 clones, around 90% of them seen once, and the ten largest clones take around 10%. As concerns this clone: The antigen remains unidentified.

The CDR3 is 18 residues long. Germline CDR1 reads MGHRA; CDR2 reads YSYEKL. The V and J ends lost 0 bases and 0 bases, in that order; junction bases with no gene match: 8. Sequencing used PBMCs. The V gene is TRBV4-1, the J gene TRBJ2-4; 7 positions agree with TRBD2. The source of this sequence is a man in his late teens or twenties in good health and CMV-seropositive. The CDR3: CASSQDGGLSLAKNIQYF. The CDR3 DNA sequence: TGCGCCAGCAGCCAAGACGGGGGACTATCTCTAGCCAAAAACATTCAGTACTTC.